This T cell receptor beta chain was observed in a study of OX40 agonist ivuxolimab in advanced cancers. Whole-study results and caveats: Expanded clones tended on average to be more numerous among CD8+ T cells than CD4+.

Clones were read by immunoSEQ multiplex PCR, and TCRdb kept only the in-frame ones, dropping some. The table has some 91,000 clones, about 89% seen once. V was clipped by 8 bases and J by 4 bases, with 14 bases between them. Germline values: CDR1 SNHLY, CDR2 FYNNEI. This CDR3 contains 14 residues. Turning to this clone: Its antigen is unknown.

The rearrangement joins TRBV2 to TRBJ2-2; tentatively, D is TRBD1 or TRBD2 (5 bases each). Source: CD4+ or CD8+ T cells sorted from blood, taken in a trial of the OX40 agonist ivuxolimab. This TCR was sampled from an adult with an advanced solid tumor such as melanoma, head and neck, liver or kidney cancer. The CDR3 sequence: CASSVGAATGELFF. CDR3 DNA sequence: TGTGCCAGCTCAGTCGGGGCTGCCACCGGGGAGCTGTTTTTT.